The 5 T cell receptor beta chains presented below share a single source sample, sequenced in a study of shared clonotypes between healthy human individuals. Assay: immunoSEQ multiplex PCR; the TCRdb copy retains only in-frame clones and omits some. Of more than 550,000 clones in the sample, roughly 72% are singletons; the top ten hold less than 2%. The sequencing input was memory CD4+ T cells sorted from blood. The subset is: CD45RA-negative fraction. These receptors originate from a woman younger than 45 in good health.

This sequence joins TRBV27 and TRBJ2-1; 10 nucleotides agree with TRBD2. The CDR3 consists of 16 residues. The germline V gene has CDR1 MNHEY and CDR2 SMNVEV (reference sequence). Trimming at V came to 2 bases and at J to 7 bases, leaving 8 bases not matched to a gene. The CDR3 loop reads CASSLTPGLARNEQFF. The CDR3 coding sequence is TGTGCCAGCAGTTTAACCCCGGGACTAGCGCGGAATGAGCAGTTCTTC.

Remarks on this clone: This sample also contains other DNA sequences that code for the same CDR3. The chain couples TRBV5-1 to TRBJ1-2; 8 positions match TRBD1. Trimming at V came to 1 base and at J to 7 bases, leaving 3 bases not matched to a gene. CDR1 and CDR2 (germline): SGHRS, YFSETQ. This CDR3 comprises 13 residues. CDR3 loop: CASSLTGGGGYTF. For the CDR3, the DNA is TGCGCCAGCAGCTTGACAGGGGGTGGTGGCTACACCTTC.

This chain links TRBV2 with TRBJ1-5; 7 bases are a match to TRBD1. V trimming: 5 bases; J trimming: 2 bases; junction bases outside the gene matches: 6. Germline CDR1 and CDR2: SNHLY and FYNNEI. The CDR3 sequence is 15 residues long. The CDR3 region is CASSKGQSGNQPQHF. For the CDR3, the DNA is TGTGCCAGCAGTAAGGGACAGTCGGGCAATCAGCCCCAGCATTTT.

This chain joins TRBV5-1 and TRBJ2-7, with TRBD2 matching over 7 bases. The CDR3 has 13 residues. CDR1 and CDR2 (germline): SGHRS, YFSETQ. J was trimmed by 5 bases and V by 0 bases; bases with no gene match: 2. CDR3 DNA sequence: TGCGCCAGCAGCTTGGGGCGGGAGAACGAGCAGTACTTC. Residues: CASSLGRENEQYF.

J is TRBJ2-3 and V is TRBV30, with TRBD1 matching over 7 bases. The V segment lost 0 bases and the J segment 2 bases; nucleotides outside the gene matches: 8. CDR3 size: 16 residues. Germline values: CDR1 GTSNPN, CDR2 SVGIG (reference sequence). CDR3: CAWSVGTALNTDTQYF. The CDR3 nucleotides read TGTGCCTGGAGTGTAGGGACAGCGCTAAACACAGATACGCAGTATTTT.